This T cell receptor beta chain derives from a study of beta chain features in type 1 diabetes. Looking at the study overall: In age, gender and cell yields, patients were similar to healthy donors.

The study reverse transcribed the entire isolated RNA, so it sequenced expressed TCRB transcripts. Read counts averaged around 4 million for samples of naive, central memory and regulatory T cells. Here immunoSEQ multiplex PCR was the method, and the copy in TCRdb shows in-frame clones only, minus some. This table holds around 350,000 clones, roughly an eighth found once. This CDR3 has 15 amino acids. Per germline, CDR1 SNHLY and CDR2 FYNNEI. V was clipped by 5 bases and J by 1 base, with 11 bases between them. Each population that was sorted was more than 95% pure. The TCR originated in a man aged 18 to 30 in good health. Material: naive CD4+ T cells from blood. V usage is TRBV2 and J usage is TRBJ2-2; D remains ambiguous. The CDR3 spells CASSMELGNTGELFF. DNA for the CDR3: TGTGCCAGCAGTATGGAGTTGGGGAACACCGGGGAGCTGTTTTTT.